The 10 T cell receptor beta chains presented below share a single source sample, sequenced in a study of blood T cells in healthy people across ages. With a J-beta primer mix and a sample-barcoded 5' primer, a second PCR ran 7 to 11 cycles. From the 5' RACE reads, TCRdb called clonotypes with MiXCR, one entry per CDR3 protein. The table lists 600,000 to 850,000 distinct CDR3 sequences, 20% to 25% of them singletons, with roughly a tenth in the top ten. A further study also used this sample, focusing on T cells of mothers and their children.

Sequenced material: blood. Source of these receptors: a boy between 5 and 17 years old in good health.

This clonotype was seen a few times. The rearrangement uses TRBV12-3 or TRBV12-4 and TRBJ1-6; 9 bases match TRBD1. This CDR3 contains 16 residues. J lost 5 bases, V lost 6 bases, and 8 bases had no gene match. The CDR3 spells CASSKDRGSHNSPLHF. CDR3 nucleotides: TGTGCCAGCAGCAAGGACAGGGGATCCCATAATTCACCCCTCCACTTT.

This clonotype has more than one count but fewer than ten. The CDR3 nucleotides are TGTGCCAGCAGCCGGACTAGCGGTTTAAGGGAGACCCAGTACTTC. Translated: CASSRTSGLRETQYF. The chain links TRBV7-9 to TRBJ2-5; 10 nucleotides match TRBD2. The V gene end was trimmed by 5 bases and the J gene end by 5 bases; junction bases not matched to a gene: 8. In germline, CDR1 is SEHNR, CDR2 FQNEAQ (reference sequence). This CDR3 contains 15 residues.

This chain connects TRBV3-1 to TRBJ2-5; 7 bases match TRBD1. V lost 2 bases, J lost 4 bases, and 4 bases stayed unmatched. Per germline, CDR1 LGHDT and CDR2 YNNKEL (reference sequence). This CDR3 has 14 residues. The CDR3 sequence is CASSQRGRGETQYF. CDR3 DNA: TGTGCCAGCAGCCAAAGGGGGCGCGGAGAGACCCAGTACTTC.

This clonotype was seen only a few times. The chain uses TRBV28 and TRBJ2-7; TRBD1 agrees at 9 bases. CDR3 length: 14 residues. With 3 bases clipped from V and 5 bases from J, the junction kept 5 bases outside the gene matches. Germline V lookup: CDR1 MDHEN, CDR2 SYDVKM. CDR3 sequence reads: CASSFGGTGNEQYF. The CDR3, as DNA: TGTGCCAGCAGTTTTGGAGGGACAGGGAACGAGCAGTACTTC.

This clonotype was counted only a few times. At one boundary the junction diverges from the germline segment, which might be a read error. The gene calls are TRBV7-7 and TRBJ2-3; D not certain. Germline CDR1 is SSHAT and CDR2 is FNYEAQ (reference sequence). The CDR3 has 15 residues. This CDR3 reads CASSAVVGSTDTQYF. The CDR3 nucleotides read TGTGCTAGCAGCGCCGTAGTGGGCAGCACAGATACGCAGTATTTT.

The table lists this clonotype with a few counts. This chain uses TRBV4-2 with TRBJ2-5, with D perhaps matching TRBD1 or TRBD2 (6 bases each). V was trimmed by 0 bases and J by 4 bases, leaving 12 bases between them. The CDR3 contains 15 residues. CDR1 LGHNA and CDR2 YNFKEQ come from the germline V gene. CDR3 nucleotide sequence: TGTGCCAGCAGCCAAGAGAGCAGGGGAGGAGAGACCCAGTACTTC. It is translated as CASSQESRGGETQYF.

This clonotype was observed a handful of times. This sequence joins TRBV12-3 or TRBV12-4 and TRBJ1-5; TRBD1 might be the D (6 bases). V lost 6 bases and J lost 6, with 15 bases in between. The CDR3 has 14 residues. The CDR3: CASRPEGVAQPQHF. Written as DNA, the CDR3 is TGTGCCAGCAGGCCCGAGGGGGTGGCTCAGCCCCAGCATTTT.

This sequence joins TRBV5-1 and TRBJ2-6, with a tentative D call TRBD2 (5 bases). The CDR3 extends over 16 amino acids. The V and J ends lost 4 bases and 2 bases respectively, with 13 bases between them. Germline V gene data show CDR1 as SGHRS and CDR2 as YFSETQ. CDR3 loop: CASSLSRGAGANVLTF. The DNA of the CDR3 is TGCGCCAGCAGCCTCTCTCGGGGAGCTGGGGCCAACGTCCTGACTTTC.

The J gene is TRBJ2-7, the V gene TRBV27; the D gene is possibly TRBD1 (6 bases). CDR3 length: 15 residues. The germline V and J ends were trimmed by 0 bases and 3 bases, with 12 bases remaining between them. CDR1 is MNHEY and CDR2 is SMNVEV in the germline V gene (reference sequence). DNA for the CDR3: TGTGCCAGCAGTTTATCCCCGACAGGAGACTACGAGCAGTACTTC. Protein product: CASSLSPTGDYEQYF.

The gene calls are TRBV20-1 and TRBJ2-7; 8 bases map to TRBD2. J was trimmed by 2 bases and V by 6 bases; bases with no gene match: 3. Per the germline V gene, CDR1 is DFQATT and CDR2 is SNEGSKA (reference sequence). The CDR3 runs to 12 residues. The CDR3 is CSAVSGTYEQYF. CDR3 bases: TGCAGTGCGGTTAGCGGGACCTACGAGCAGTACTTC.